Below, 23 T cell receptor beta chains from the same sample are listed, as sequenced in a study of T cells in Graves' hyperthyroidism and ophthalmopathy. What was amplified from RNA transcripts were TCR beta CDR3 regions. The TCR CDR3 was amplified in a first-round RT-PCR using the HTBI primer set. TCRdb independently ran MiXCR on the multiplex PCR reads; one entry per CDR3 protein. Of roughly 180,000 distinct CDR3 sequences in the sample, less than 10% are singletons; the top ten hold approximately 20%. The sample consisted of blood. The receptor set was obtained from a woman aged 18-29 years with Graves' hyperthyroidism that later progressed to Graves' ophthalmopathy.

This clonotype was counted only a few times. V and J are TRBV3-1 and TRBJ1-4, with 7 bases lining up with TRBD1. The CDR3 consists of 14 residues. Per germline, CDR1 LGHDT and CDR2 YNNKEL (reference sequence). V lost 6 bases and J lost 4; bases outside the gene matches: 5. The CDR3 bases are TGTGCCAGCAGTCAGGGGGGGGGTAATGAAAAACTGTTTTTT. It is translated as CASSQGGGNEKLFF.

This clonotype was detected many times. The chain joins TRBV12-3 or TRBV12-4 to TRBJ1-3; no reliable D call. The CDR3 length is 14 residues. V dropped 3 bases and J dropped 0 bases, with 6 bases sitting between them. CDR3 sequence reads: CASSFTSSGNTIYF. CDR3 nucleotides: TGTGCCAGCAGTTTTACCTCCTCTGGAAACACCATATATTTT.

This clonotype showed up just a few times. Being one base from a much bigger clone, this may be a read error. The chain employs TRBV10-3 and TRBJ2-1; D is possibly TRBD1 (6 bases). The CDR3 runs to 16 residues. Germline lookup yields CDR1 ENHRY and CDR2 SYGVKD. CDR3 residues: CAVSESWQGHYNEQFF. CDR3 bases: TGTGCCGTCAGTGAGTCCTGGCAGGGGCACTACAATGAGCAGTTCTTC.

This clonotype was seen ten or more times. The CDR3 loop reads CAWDDRRINYGYTF. In DNA, the CDR3 is TGTGCCTGGGACGACAGGAGAATAAACTATGGCTACACCTTC. The rearrangement joins TRBV30 to TRBJ1-2; a weak D match, TRBD1 (6 bases). CDR3 length: 14 residues. Germline CDR1 GTSNPN, CDR2 SVGIG (reference sequence). Trimming took 5 bases from V and 2 from J, leaving 15 bases between them.

This sequence joins TRBV19 and TRBJ2-7, with 10 bases lining up with TRBD1. V lost 6 bases and J lost 4; bases outside the gene matches: 6. Germline assignment: CDR1 LNHDA and CDR2 SQIVND (reference sequence). The CDR3 has 14 residues. The CDR3 DNA reads TGTGCCAGTAGCTCCGGGACAGGGGATTACGAGCAGTACTTC. It is translated as CASSSGTGDYEQYF.

This clonotype was seen a few times. V is TRBV6-1 and J is TRBJ2-1; 9 bases align to TRBD1. This CDR3 comprises 14 residues. Germline V lookup: CDR1 MNHNS, CDR2 SASEGT. Trimming removed 5 bases from V and 5 bases from J; junction bases left unmatched: 4. The CDR3 loop reads CASSHGQGNNEQFF. CDR3 DNA sequence: TGTGCCAGCAGTCATGGACAGGGGAACAATGAGCAGTTCTTC.

This clonotype was picked up a small number of times. The CDR3 DNA reads TGTGCCAGCAGTTTACCTCGTGGACAGGGGATGACTGAAGCTTTCTTT. This codes for CASSLPRGQGMTEAFF. V usage is TRBV12-3 or TRBV12-4 and J usage is TRBJ1-1; 9 bases agree with TRBD1. The CDR3 sequence is 16 residues long. After removal of 2 bases from V and 5 bases from J, the junction contained 9 bases not matched to a gene.

V gene TRBV5-1 combines with J gene TRBJ1-6; TRBD1 aligns across 11 bases. CDR3 length: 16 amino acids. Trimming removed 5 bases from V and 7 bases from J; junction bases left unmatched: 8. Per germline, CDR1 SGHRS and CDR2 YFSETQ. CDR3 region: CASRVGTGGPNSPLHF. CDR3 bases: TGCGCCAGCAGGGTCGGGACAGGGGGACCAAATTCACCCCTCCACTTT.

This clonotype was found many times. In nucleotides, the CDR3 is TGTGCCACCAGCAGTAGACGGATTAGCAATCAGCCCCAGCATTTT. This encodes CATSSRRISNQPQHF. V and J are TRBV15 and TRBJ1-5, with D hard to call. Trimming removed 3 bases from V and 0 bases from J, with 9 bases in between. Germline lookup yields CDR1 LNHNV and CDR2 YYDKDF (reference sequence). The CDR3 length is 15 residues.

The genes are TRBV19 and TRBJ1-1; tentatively, D is TRBD1 (6 bases). Trimming shortened V by 1 base and J by 9 bases, and 15 bases separated the two germline ends. CDR3 length equals 14 residues. Germline V gene sequence: CDR1 LNHDA, CDR2 SQIVND (reference sequence). CDR3: CASSIVPVRGQAFF. The CDR3 DNA reads as TGTGCCAGTAGTATAGTCCCGGTCAGGGGCCAAGCTTTCTTT. The full variable domain, in which reference TRBV19 and TRBJ1-1 provide the parts outside the CDR3, is DGGITQSPKYLFRKEGQNVTLSCEQNLNHDAMYWYRQDPGQGLRLIYYSQIVNDFQKGDIAEGYSVSREKKESFPLTVTSAQKNPTAFYLCASSIVPVRGQAFFGQGTRLTVV.

This clonotype was detected ten times or more. The genes are TRBV7-3 and TRBJ2-1; 9 nucleotides match TRBD2. The length of the CDR3 is 15 residues. Per the germline V gene, CDR1 is SGHTA and CDR2 is FQGTGA. Germline trimming cut 5 bases from V and 7 bases from J; bases unmatched to any gene: 9. CDR3 protein: CASSRVAGGPNEQFF. The CDR3 nucleotides are TGTGCCAGCAGCCGGGTGGCGGGGGGGCCTAATGAGCAGTTCTTC.

This clonotype came up many times. This sequence joins TRBV18 and TRBJ1-2, with 7 bases identical to TRBD1. CDR1 and CDR2 (germline): KGHSH, LQKENI. This CDR3 is 15 amino acids long. Trimming took 3 bases from V and 2 from J; bases not matched to a gene: 6. This CDR3 is CASSPGDSPNYGYTF. Written as DNA, the CDR3 is TGTGCCAGCTCACCGGGGGACAGCCCAAACTATGGCTACACCTTC.

Many counts were recorded for this clonotype. The gene calls are TRBV12-3 or TRBV12-4 and TRBJ2-2; 9 bases map to TRBD1. This CDR3 comprises 14 residues. Trimming removed 8 bases from V and 4 bases from J; junction bases left unmatched: 5. The CDR3 spells CASANRGPTGELFF. The DNA for the CDR3 is TGTGCCAGCGCGAACAGGGGGCCCACCGGGGAGCTGTTTTTT.

In its sample, this clonotype was seen many times. This chain links TRBV4-1 with TRBJ1-1; the D gene is possibly TRBD1 (6 bases). This CDR3 has 15 amino acids. The V end was cut by 4 bases, the J end by 3 bases, with 15 bases between. CDR1 MGHRA and CDR2 YSYEKL come from the germline V gene. The CDR3 DNA follows: TGCGCCAGCAGCCGCGGACCAGCAGGGGACACTGAAGCTTTCTTT. Its protein is CASSRGPAGDTEAFF.

This clonotype was found many times. The chain links TRBV5-1 to TRBJ1-2; TRBD1 is a possible D gene (5 bases). The V gene's germline CDR1 is SGHRS and CDR2 YFSETQ. The CDR3 sequence is 15 residues long. The ends were cut back, 6 bases at V and 2 bases at J, with 17 bases in the middle. The CDR3: CASKPWDGENYGYTF. CDR3 nucleotides: TGCGCCAGCAAACCCTGGGACGGGGAAAACTATGGCTACACCTTC.

This clonotype was seen more than once but under ten times. This rearrangement joins TRBV7-9 to TRBJ2-7, with TRBD1 matching over 7 bases. Trimming removed 4 bases from V and 0 bases from J; junction bases left unmatched: 3. In germline, CDR1 is SEHNR, CDR2 FQNEAQ (reference sequence). CDR3 length: 14 residues. CDR3 nucleotide sequence: TGTGCCAGCAGCTGGAACAGGGGCTCCTACGAGCAGTACTTC. Residues: CASSWNRGSYEQYF.

The chain uses TRBV30 and TRBJ1-4; no firm D call. The CDR3 covers 14 residues. Germline values: CDR1 GTSNPN, CDR2 SVGIG (reference sequence). V lost 0 bases and J 4 bases, leaving 9 bases between the germline ends. CDR3 DNA: TGTGCCTGGAGTGTATATTACGATAATGAAAAACTGTTTTTT. It specifies CAWSVYYDNEKLFF.

This clonotype was counted between two and nine times. This chain joins TRBV20-1 and TRBJ2-1, with 7 bases identical to TRBD2. Germline CDR1 and CDR2: DFQATT and SNEGSKA (reference sequence). V lost 1 base to trimming and J lost 2 bases; unmatched junction nucleotides: 8. This CDR3 region has 16 residues. The CDR3 loop is CSARGASGGTYNEQFF. Here the CDR3 DNA reads TGCAGTGCTAGAGGGGCTAGCGGAGGAACCTACAATGAGCAGTTCTTC.

In its sample, this clonotype was seen many times. This sequence joins TRBV29-1 and TRBJ1-1, with D possibly matching TRBD1 (5 bases). The CDR3 is 12 amino acids. The V end was cut by 5 bases, the J end by 4 bases, with 11 bases between. Germline V gene lookup returns CDR1 SQVTM and CDR2 ANQGSEA. Here the CDR3 reads CSVRTQGTEAFF. The CDR3 DNA is TGCAGCGTTCGGACTCAGGGCACTGAAGCTTTCTTT. Filled out from reference TRBV29-1 and TRBJ1-1, the complete variable domain reads SAVISQKPSRDICQRGTSLTIQCQVDSQVTMMFWYRQQPGQSLTLIATANQGSEATYESGFVIDKFPISRPNLTFSTLTVSNMSPEDSSIYLCSVRTQGTEAFFGQGTRLTVV.

This rearrangement joins TRBV7-9 to TRBJ2-1; perhaps D is TRBD1 or TRBD2 (5 bases each). The ends were cut back, 2 bases at V and 5 bases at J, with 10 bases in the middle. CDR3 size: 14 residues. Per germline, CDR1 SEHNR and CDR2 FQNEAQ (reference sequence). CDR3 DNA: TGTGCCAGCAGCTTAACGGGGCGAGACAATGAGCAGTTCTTC. Translation: CASSLTGRDNEQFF.

CDR3 sequence reads: CSASWRTGKGYSNQPQHF. CDR3 nucleotides: TGCAGTGCTAGCTGGAGGACAGGGAAGGGATATAGCAATCAGCCCCAGCATTTT. J is TRBJ1-5 and V is TRBV20-1; TRBD1 aligns across 8 bases. Per germline, CDR1 DFQATT and CDR2 SNEGSKA (reference sequence). This CDR3 is built from 18 residues. V lost 3 bases and J lost 0; bases outside the gene matches: 13.

This clonotype was detected many times. J is TRBJ2-1 and V is TRBV18; unclear D gene. Germline values: CDR1 KGHSH, CDR2 LQKENI. This CDR3 has 12 amino acids. V lost 2 bases and J 8 bases, leaving 7 bases between the germline ends. The CDR3 DNA reads TGTGCCAGCTCACCAACGGAGCATGAGCAGTTCTTC. Its translation is CASSPTEHEQFF.

The sample holds many counts of this clonotype. The rearrangement joins TRBV2 to TRBJ2-2; D unresolved. With 7 bases removed from V and 0 bases from J, the gap between germline ends came to 9 bases. The CDR3 loop spans 14 amino acids. Germline V CDR1 and CDR2: SNHLY, FYNNEI. Here the CDR3 DNA reads TGTGCCAGCAAACGACGTACGAACACCGGGGAGCTGTTTTTT. This sequence encodes CASKRRTNTGELFF.